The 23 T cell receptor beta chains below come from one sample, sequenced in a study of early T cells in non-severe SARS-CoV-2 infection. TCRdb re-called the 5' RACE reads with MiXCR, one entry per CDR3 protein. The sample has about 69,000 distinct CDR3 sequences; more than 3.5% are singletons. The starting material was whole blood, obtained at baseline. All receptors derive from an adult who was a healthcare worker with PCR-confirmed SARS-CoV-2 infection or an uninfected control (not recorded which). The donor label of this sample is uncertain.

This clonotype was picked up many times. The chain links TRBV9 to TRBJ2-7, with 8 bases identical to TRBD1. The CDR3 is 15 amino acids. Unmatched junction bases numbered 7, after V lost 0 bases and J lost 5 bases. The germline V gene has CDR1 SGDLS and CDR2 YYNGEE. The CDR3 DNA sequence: TGTGCCAGCAGCGTAGAGGCAGGGGGCATCGACGAGCAGTACTTC. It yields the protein CASSVEAGGIDEQYF.

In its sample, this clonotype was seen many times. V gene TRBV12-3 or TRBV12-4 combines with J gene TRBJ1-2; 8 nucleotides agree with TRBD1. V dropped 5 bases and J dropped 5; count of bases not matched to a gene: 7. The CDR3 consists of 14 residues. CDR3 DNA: TGTGCCAGCAGTCCAACCGGGACAGGATATGGCTACACCTTC. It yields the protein CASSPTGTGYGYTF.

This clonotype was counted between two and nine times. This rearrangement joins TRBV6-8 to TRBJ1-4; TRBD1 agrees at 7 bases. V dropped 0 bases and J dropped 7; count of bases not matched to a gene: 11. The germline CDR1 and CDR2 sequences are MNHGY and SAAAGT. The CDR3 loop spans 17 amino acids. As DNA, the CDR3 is TGTGCCAGCAGTTACTCCGATTCTCGACAGGGAGGTGAAAAACTGTTTTTT. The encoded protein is CASSYSDSRQGGEKLFF.

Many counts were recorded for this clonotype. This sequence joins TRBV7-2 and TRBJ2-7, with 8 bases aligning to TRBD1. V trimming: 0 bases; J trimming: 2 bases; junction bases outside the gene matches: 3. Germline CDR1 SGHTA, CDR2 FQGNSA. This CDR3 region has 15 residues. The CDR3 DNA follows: TGTGCCAGCAGCTTAGCCGGGACAGGCCCCTACGAGCAGTACTTC. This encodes CASSLAGTGPYEQYF.

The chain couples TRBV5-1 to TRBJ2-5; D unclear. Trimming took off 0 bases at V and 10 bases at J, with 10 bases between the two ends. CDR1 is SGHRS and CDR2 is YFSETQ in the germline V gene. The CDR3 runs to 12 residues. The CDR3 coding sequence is TGCGCCAGCAGCTTGGGTACGGTAAACCAGTACTTC. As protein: CASSLGTVNQYF. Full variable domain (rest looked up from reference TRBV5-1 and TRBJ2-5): KAGVTQTPRYLIKTRGQQVTLSCSPISGHRSVSWYQQTPGQGLQFLFEYFSETQRNKGNFPGRFSGRQFSNSRSEMNVSTLELGDSALYLCASSLGTVNQYFGPGTRLLVL.

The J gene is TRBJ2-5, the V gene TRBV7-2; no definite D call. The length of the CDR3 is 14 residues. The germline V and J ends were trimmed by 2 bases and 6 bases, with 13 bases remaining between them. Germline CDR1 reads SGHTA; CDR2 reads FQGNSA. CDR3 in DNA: TGTGCCAGCAGCTTATCATCTGTGAGGAAGACCCAGTACTTC. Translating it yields CASSLSSVRKTQYF.

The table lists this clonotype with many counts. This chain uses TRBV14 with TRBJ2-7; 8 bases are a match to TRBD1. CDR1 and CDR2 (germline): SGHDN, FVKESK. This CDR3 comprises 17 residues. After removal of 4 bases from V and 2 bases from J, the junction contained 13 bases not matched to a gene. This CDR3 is CASSPGTGPSSPYEQYF. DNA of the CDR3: TGTGCCAGCAGCCCCGGGACAGGCCCATCTTCGCCCTACGAGCAGTACTTC.

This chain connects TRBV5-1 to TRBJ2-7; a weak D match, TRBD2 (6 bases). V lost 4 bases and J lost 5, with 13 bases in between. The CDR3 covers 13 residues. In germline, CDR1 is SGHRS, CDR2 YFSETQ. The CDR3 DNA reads TGCGCCAGCAGCCCCTGGACGGGAGACGAGCAGTACTTC. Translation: CASSPWTGDEQYF.

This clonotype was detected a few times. The CDR3 DNA reads TGTGCCACCCGCCGAGTGGGGCACGATTCTAGTGAAGCTTTCTTT. Residues: CATRRVGHDSSEAFF. This chain links TRBV15 with TRBJ1-1; D perhaps matches TRBD1 (5 bases). The germline V and J ends were trimmed by 8 bases and 7 bases, with 23 bases remaining between them. The CDR3 consists of 15 residues. Germline loops: CDR1 LNHNV, CDR2 YYDKDF (reference sequence).

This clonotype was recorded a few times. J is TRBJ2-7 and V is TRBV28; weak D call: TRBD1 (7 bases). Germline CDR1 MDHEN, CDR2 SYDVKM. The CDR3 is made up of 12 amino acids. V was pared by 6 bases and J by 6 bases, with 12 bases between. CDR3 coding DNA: TGTGCCAGCAGGCCAGGGGGGCTCGAGCAGTACTTC. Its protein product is CASRPGGLEQYF.

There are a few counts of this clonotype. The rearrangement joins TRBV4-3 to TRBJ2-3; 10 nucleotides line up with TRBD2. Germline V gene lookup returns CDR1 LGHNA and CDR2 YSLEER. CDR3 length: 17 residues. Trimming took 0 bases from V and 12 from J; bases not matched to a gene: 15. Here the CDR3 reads CASSQDSWASGGVVQYF. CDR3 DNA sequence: TGCGCCAGCAGCCAAGATAGTTGGGCTAGCGGGGGCGTGGTCCAGTATTTT.

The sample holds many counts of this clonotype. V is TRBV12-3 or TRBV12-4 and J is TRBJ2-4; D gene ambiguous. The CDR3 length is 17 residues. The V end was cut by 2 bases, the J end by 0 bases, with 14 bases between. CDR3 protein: CASSLPDLSLAKNIQYF. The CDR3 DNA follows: TGTGCCAGCAGTTTACCGGATTTAAGCTTAGCCAAAAACATTCAGTACTTC.

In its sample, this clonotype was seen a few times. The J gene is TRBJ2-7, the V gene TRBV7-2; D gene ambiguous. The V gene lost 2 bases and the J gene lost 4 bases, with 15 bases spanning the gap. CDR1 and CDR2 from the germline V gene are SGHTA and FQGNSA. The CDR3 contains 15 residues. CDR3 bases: TGTGCCAGCAGCTTATCCCCAGGAGCAAAATACGAGCAGTACTTC. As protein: CASSLSPGAKYEQYF.

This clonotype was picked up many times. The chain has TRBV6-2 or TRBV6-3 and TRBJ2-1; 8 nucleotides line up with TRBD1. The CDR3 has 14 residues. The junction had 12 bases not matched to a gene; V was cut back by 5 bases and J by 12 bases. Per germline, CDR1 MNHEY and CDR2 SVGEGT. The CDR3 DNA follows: TGTGCCAGCAGTACCCTACAGCGACAGGGGACGCAGTTCTTC. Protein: CASSTLQRQGTQFF.

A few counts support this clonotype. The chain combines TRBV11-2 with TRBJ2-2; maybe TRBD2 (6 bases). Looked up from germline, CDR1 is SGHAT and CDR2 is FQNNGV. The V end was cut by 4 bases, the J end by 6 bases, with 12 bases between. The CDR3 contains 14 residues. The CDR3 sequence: CASSSDPGAGELFF. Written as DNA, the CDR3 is TGTGCCAGCAGCTCCGACCCGGGGGCCGGGGAGCTGTTTTTT. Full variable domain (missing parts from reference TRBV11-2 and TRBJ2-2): EAGVAQSPRYKIIEKRQSVAFWCNPISGHATLYWYQQILGQGPKLLIQFQNNGVVDDSQLPKDRFSAERLKGVDSTLKIQPAKLEDSAVYLCASSSDPGAGELFFGEGSRLTVL.

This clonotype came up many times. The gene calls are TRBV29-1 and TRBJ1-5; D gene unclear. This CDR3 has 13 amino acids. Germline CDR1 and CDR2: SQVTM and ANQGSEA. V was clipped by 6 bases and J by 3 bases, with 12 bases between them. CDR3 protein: CSVIDGLNQPQHF. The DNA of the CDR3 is TGCAGCGTGATCGACGGCCTCAATCAGCCCCAGCATTTT.

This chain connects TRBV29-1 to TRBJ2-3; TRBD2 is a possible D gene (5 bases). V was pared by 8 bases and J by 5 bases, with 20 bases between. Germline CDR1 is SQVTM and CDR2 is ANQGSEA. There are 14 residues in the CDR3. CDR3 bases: TGCAGCCCCCAGGAGTGGCATGAGGGAGATACGCAGTATTTT. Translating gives CSPQEWHEGDTQYF.

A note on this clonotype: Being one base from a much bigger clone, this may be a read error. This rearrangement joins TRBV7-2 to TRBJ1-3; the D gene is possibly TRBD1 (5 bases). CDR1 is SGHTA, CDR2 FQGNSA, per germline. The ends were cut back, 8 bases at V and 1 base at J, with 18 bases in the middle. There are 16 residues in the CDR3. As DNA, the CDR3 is TGTGCCAGCTGCTATGACAGTTCAAAATCTGGAAACACCATATATTTT. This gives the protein CASCYDSSKSGNTIYF.

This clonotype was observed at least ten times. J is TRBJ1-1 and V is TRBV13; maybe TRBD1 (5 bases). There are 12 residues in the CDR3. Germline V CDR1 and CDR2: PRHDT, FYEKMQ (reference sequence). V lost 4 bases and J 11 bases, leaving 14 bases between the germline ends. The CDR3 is CASSSTGRGAFF. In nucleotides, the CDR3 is TGTGCCAGCAGCTCAACAGGTAGAGGGGCTTTCTTT.

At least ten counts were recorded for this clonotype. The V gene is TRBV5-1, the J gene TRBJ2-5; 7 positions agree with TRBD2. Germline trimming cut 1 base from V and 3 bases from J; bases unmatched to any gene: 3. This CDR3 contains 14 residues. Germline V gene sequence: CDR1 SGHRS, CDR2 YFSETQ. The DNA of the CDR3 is TGCGCCAGCAGCTTGAGCGGGGCCGAAGAGACCCAGTACTTC. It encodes CASSLSGAEETQYF.

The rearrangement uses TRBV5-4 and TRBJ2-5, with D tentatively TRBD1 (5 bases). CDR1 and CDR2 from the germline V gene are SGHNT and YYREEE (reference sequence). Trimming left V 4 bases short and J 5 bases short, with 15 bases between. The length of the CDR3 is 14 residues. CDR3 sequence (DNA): TGTGCCAGCAGCGCGGAGACAGCATCCGAGACCCAGTACTTC. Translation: CASSAETASETQYF.

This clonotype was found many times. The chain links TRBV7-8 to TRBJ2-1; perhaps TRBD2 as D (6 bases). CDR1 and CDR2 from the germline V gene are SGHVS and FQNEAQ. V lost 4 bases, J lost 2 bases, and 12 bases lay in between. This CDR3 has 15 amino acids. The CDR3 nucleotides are TGTGCCAGCAGCTCAATCCGGGGGACCTACAATGAGCAGTTCTTC. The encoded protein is CASSSIRGTYNEQFF.

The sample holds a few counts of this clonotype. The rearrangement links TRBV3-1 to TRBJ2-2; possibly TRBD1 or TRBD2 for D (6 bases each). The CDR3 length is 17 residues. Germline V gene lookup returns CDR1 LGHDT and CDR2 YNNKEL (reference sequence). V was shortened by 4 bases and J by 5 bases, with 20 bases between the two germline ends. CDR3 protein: CASSPVHGGPTTGELFF. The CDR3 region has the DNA TGTGCCAGCAGCCCAGTCCATGGGGGGCCCACTACCGGGGAGCTGTTTTTT.